These T cell receptor beta chains were read from a single sample in a study of siplizumab effects on memory and regulatory T cells. Measured with immunoSEQ multiplex PCR; TCRdb has only the in-frame clones, and not every one. The sample lists 95,000 to 100,000 clones, about 90% seen once, with approximately 12% in the top ten. What was sequenced was non-Treg CD4+ T cells sorted from blood. Receptors originate from a human donor in good health. Both conserved end residues are part of each CDR3. Fields, in order: J gene, clone size, D gene, V gene, CDR3 DNA, CDR3 protein. D genes are given only for firm matches. Some rows have no size entry. The others give once, few or many, or a class for an expanded clone.

TRBJ2-7,NA,NA,TRBV11-2,TGTGCCAGCGGACCCTGGGTGGAGCAGTACTTC,CASGPWVEQYF
TRBJ1-5,NA,TRBD1,TRBV5-5,TGTGCCAGCAGCTCCACAGGGGGTTTGAGCAATCAGCCCCAGCATTTT,CASSSTGGLSNQPQHF
TRBJ1-1,NA,TRBD1,TRBV4-1,TGCGCCAGCAGCCGAGTTCGGGACAGCAACACTGAAGCTTTCTTT,CASSRVRDSNTEAFF
TRBJ2-4,NA,NA,TRBV10-2,TGCGCCAGCAGTGGAGGGGGCGGTGGGAGGGCCATGAACATTCAGTACTTC,CASSGGGGGRAMNIQYF
TRBJ2-5,NA,NA,TRBV7-2,TGTGCCAGCAGCCTGGGGCAGCACCAAGAGACCCAGTACTTC,CASSLGQHQETQYF
TRBJ2-7,once,NA,TRBV4-1,TGCGCCAGCAGCCAAGGTGTCCTTAGCTACGAGCAGTACTTC,CASSQGVLSYEQYF
TRBJ2-1,NA,TRBD2,TRBV30,TGTGCCTGGACCGAAGGGACTAGCGTCCACAATGAGCAGTTCTTC,CAWTEGTSVHNEQFF
TRBJ2-3,NA,NA,TRBV5-1,TGCGCCAGCAGCTTAAGGGACGCGCGCACAGATACGCAGTATTTT,CASSLRDARTDTQYF
TRBJ2-3,NA,TRBD1,TRBV18,TGTGCCAGCTCACCACAGGGACAGGCCACAGATACGCAGTATTTT,CASSPQGQATDTQYF
TRBJ2-2,NA,NA,TRBV11-3,TGTGCCAGCAGAATAGACTCCACCGGGGAGCTGTTTTTT,CASRIDSTGELFF
TRBJ2-2,NA,NA,TRBV6-1,TGTGCCAGCAGTGAATCGGGGAACACCGGGGAGCTGTTTTTT,CASSESGNTGELFF
TRBJ2-7,NA,TRBD2,TRBV6-6,TGTGCCAGCAGTTACCCAGGGACTAGCGGGAACGAGCAGTACTTC,CASSYPGTSGNEQYF
TRBJ2-2,NA,TRBD1,TRBV7-3,TGTGCCAGCAGCCCCAGGGGGACAGGCCCTAACACCGGGGAGCTGTTTTTT,CASSPRGTGPNTGELFF
TRBJ2-7,NA,TRBD2,TRBV29-1,TGCAGCGTTGAATTGGGAGGGCACGAGCAGTACTTC,CSVELGGHEQYF
TRBJ2-7,NA,TRBD1,TRBV5-1,TGCGCCAGCAGCACCGGACAGGGAAGACTCTACGAGCAGTACTTC,CASSTGQGRLYEQYF
TRBJ1-1,NA,NA,TRBV11-1,TGTGCCAGCAGCTTAGCGCAGGGTCGGGCTGAAGCTTTCTTT,CASSLAQGRAEAFF
TRBJ2-7,NA,TRBD2,TRBV7-9,TGTGCCAGCAGCTTAGTCGTAGCGGGAGGATCCTACGAGCAGTACTTC,CASSLVVAGGSYEQYF
TRBJ1-1,NA,NA,TRBV5-1,TGCGCCAGCAGCTTGGTTGCAGGGTGGGGCACTGAAGCTTTCTTT,CASSLVAGWGTEAFF
TRBJ2-7,NA,TRBD1,TRBV19,TGTGCCAGTAGTAAGGACAGGGCCTACGAGCAGTACTTC,CASSKDRAYEQYF
TRBJ2-5,NA,NA,TRBV5-6,TGTGCCAGCAGCTTACGGCCAAGTGAGACCCAGTACTTC,CASSLRPSETQYF
TRBJ1-1,NA,NA,TRBV5-4,TGTGCCAGCAGCCACCCAGGGGAAGCAGAAGCTTTCTTT,CASSHPGEAEAFF
TRBJ2-2,few,NA,TRBV7-9,TGTGCCAGCAGCCGAGGAATGAGCGCGCCCGGGGAGCTGTTTTTT,CASSRGMSAPGELFF
TRBJ2-6,few,NA,TRBV6-5,TGTGCCACCGTCGGTGGGGCCAACGTCCTGACTTTC,CATVGGANVLTF
TRBJ2-2,NA,NA,TRBV5-1,TGCGCCAGCAGCCTAGGGACCCAACTGGGGGAGCTGTTTTTT,CASSLGTQLGELFF
TRBJ1-2,NA,TRBD1,TRBV10-3,TGTGCCATCAGCGTGACAGGGGCTCGGGGCTACACCTTC,CAISVTGARGYTF
TRBJ1-1,NA,NA,TRBV18,TGTGCCAGCTCACCCGGTGCGAACACTGAAGCTTTCTTT,CASSPGANTEAFF
TRBJ2-3,NA,NA,TRBV5-1,TGCGCCAGCAGCTTCGATCCGGTCGGCGCAGATACGCAGTATTTT,CASSFDPVGADTQYF
TRBJ2-7,NA,NA,TRBV5-1,TGCGCCAGCAGCTTGGGCGGGACCGTATACGAGCAGTACTTC,CASSLGGTVYEQYF
TRBJ2-5,NA,NA,TRBV5-1,TGCGCCAGCAGCTTGGCAGGGGAGACCCAGTACTTC,CASSLAGETQYF
TRBJ2-2,NA,TRBD2,TRBV18,TGTGCCAGCTCACCACGTCGACTAGCGGGGGACACCGGGGAGCTGTTTTTT,CASSPRRLAGDTGELFF
TRBJ2-5,NA,NA,TRBV19,TGTGCCAGTAGTATTCAAAGAAAACAAGAGACCCAGTACTTC,CASSIQRKQETQYF
TRBJ1-4,NA,NA,TRBV30,TGTGCCTGGAGTGGACAGCCAAATGAAAAACTGTTTTTT,CAWSGQPNEKLFF
TRBJ2-1,NA,TRBD2,TRBV10-3,TGTGCCGGGGGGGAGGGCCACAATGAGCAGTTCTTC,CAGGEGHNEQFF
TRBJ1-5,NA,NA,TRBV7-2,TGTGCCAGCAGCTCGACAGTCGGCAATCAGCCCCAGCATTTT,CASSSTVGNQPQHF
TRBJ1-1,NA,NA,TRBV29-1,TGCAGCGTTATGGGCTCCGAAGCTTTTTTT,CSVMGSEAFF
TRBJ1-5,NA,NA,TRBV6-1,TGTGCCAGCAGTGCCGACAGTAATCAGCCCCAGCATTTT,CASSADSNQPQHF
TRBJ2-7,NA,NA,TRBV5-1,TGCGCCAGCAGCCGACGGAGTACGCCCTACGAGCAGTACTTC,CASSRRSTPYEQYF
TRBJ2-6,NA,NA,TRBV19,TGTGCCAGTAGTATAGGAGGCGGGGCCGGGGCCAACGTCCTGACTTTC,CASSIGGGAGANVLTF
TRBJ1-2,NA,NA,TRBV18,TGTGCCAGCTCACCACTACAGGCCGGAAATGGCTACACCTTC,CASSPLQAGNGYTF
TRBJ2-7,NA,TRBD2,TRBV9,TGTGCCAGCAGCGTAGGAGGTAGCGGGAGTAGGTACGAGCAGTACTTC,CASSVGGSGSRYEQYF
TRBJ1-1,once,NA,TRBV7-8,TGTGCCAGCAGCTTAGGGGAACTGAACACTGAAGCTTTCTTT,CASSLGELNTEAFF
TRBJ2-2,NA,NA,TRBV19,TGTGCCAGTAGTGTTACCTTCACCGGGGAGCTGTTTTTT,CASSVTFTGELFF